This paragraph covers one TCR beta chain sequence. No cognate antigen has been identified for it. No base quality values were provided; no much bigger clone lies one nucleotide off. The data were taken from a study of blood T cell repertoires in COVID-19 (TCRdb year 2020). Looking at the study overall: Samples covering the acute and convalescent phases of COVID-19 were provided by collaborators in the United States, Italy and Spain. The material from the prospective study consisted of cDNA or gDNA derived from T cells, B-cell-depleted T cells, or PBMCs. Subjects who had been exposed to COVID-19, were actively infected with it, or had recovered from it provided the deeply sampled blood TCRbeta repertoires that made up the dataset. A freely available public database, intended as a resource for researchers studying the immune response to SARS-CoV-2, is where the repertoires were released. Samples were obtained from the ongoing ImmuneRACE study (first 160 participants) and from over 1,000 subjects provided by 6 global collaborators. Nearly every sample came with metadata listing a de-identified subject ID, COVID-19 status, age in years and sex. Where HLA class I and class II types were available, the types were taken from metadata supplied by the sample provider, not from assay-based typing.

TCRbeta CDR3 regions were amplified from genomic DNA using the immunoSEQ Assay, a bias-controlled multiplex PCR. Per the authors' processing: The number of nucleated cells in each sample was estimated from the amplification of reference gene primers within the assay. To quantify the absolute abundance of each unique TCRbeta CDR3 rearrangement, sequence reads were collapsed and filtered. For each sample, productive Simpson clonality was calculated by taking the square root of Simpson's diversity index across productive rearrangements. TCRdb provides this immuneACCESS table in a form limited to in-frame rearrangements. Some clones are lacking; in checked studies, under half of them reflect an unresolved V gene, and why the rest are absent is not known. V, J and clone size are taken as reported in that table, and D and trimming were inferred from the DNA itself. In all, the sample holds about 130,000 clones, and roughly 77% of those were seen once. The ten largest clones add up to about 5% of the sample.

What the research found in general, with its limitations: The amount of clinical and demographic metadata varied by source and participant and was provided uncurated.

The CDR3 spans 14 residues, from the cysteine through the phenylalanine. The retained sequence is limited to the CDR3, 42 bases, with the frame set at the first base. The germline V gene yields SGHTA for CDR1 and FQGNSA for CDR2. Cut back by 1 base and 12 bases, the V and J ends lie 16 bases apart. At one collaborating source in Seattle, patients were enrolled during active infection and were followed longitudinally through the course of disease. Each collaborating institution followed its own protocols to collect whole blood in K2EDTA tubes. For TCRbeta analysis, collaborator samples were shipped as frozen whole blood, as isolated PBMCs, or as DNA extracted from either sample type.

The sample was peripheral blood. Here the chain combines TRBV7-2 and TRBJ1-5; the D gene is perhaps TRBD1, on 6 matching bases. The TCR sequence derives from a woman between 70 and 85 years old with COVID-19, enrolled during active disease. CDR3 region: CASSLEGVTRLQHF. The base sequence is TGTGCCAGCAGCTTAGAGGGGGTTACCAGGCTCCAGCATTTT.